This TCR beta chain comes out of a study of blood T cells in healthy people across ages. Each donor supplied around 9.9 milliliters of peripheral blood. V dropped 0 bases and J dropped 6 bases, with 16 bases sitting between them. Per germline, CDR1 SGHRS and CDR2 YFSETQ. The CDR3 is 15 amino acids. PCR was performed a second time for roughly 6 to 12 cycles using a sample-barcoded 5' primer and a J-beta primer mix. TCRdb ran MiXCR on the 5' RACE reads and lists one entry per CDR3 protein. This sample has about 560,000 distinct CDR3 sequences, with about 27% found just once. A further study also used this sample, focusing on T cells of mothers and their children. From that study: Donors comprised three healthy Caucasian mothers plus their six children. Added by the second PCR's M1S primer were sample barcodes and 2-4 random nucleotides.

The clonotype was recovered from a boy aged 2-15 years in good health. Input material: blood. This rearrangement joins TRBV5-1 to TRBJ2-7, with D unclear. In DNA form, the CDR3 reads TGCGCCAGCAGCTTGGGACATTCGAATGTCGGCGAGCAGTACTTC. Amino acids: CASSLGHSNVGEQYF. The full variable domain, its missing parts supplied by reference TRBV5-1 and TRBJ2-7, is KAGVTQTPRYLIKTRGQQVTLSCSPISGHRSVSWYQQTPGQGLQFLFEYFSETQRNKGNFPGRFSGRQFSNSRSEMNVSTLELGDSALYLCASSLGHSNVGEQYFGPGTRLTVT.